These T cell receptor beta chains were read from a single sample in a study of shared clonotypes between healthy human individuals. Repertoires were generated with immunoSEQ multiplex PCR, while TCRdb's copy carries only in-frame clones and drops some. The sample has about 2 million clones, roughly 95% seen once. The sequenced sample consisted of naive CD8+ T cells sorted from blood. The receptors shown here come from a man younger than 30 in good health. CDR3s leave out the opening cysteine and the closing phenylalanine or tryptophan. A D gene is named only where the DNA matches it firmly.

V gene	D gene	J gene	CDR3 protein
TRBV10-2	.	TRBJ2-5	ASSESGPGEAFETQY
TRBV5-1	.	TRBJ2-7	ASSLDHNPLYEQY
TRBV27	.	TRBJ1-1	ASSLLVGGVTEAF
TRBV5-6	.	TRBJ1-5	ASSSGLSNQPQH
TRBV2	.	TRBJ1-1	ASSETQGEGSEAF
TRBV10-1	TRBD1	TRBJ1-5	ASSPGTGFGQPQH
TRBV10-3	TRBD2	TRBJ2-1	AISDGGGAGNEQF
TRBV7-9	TRBD1	TRBJ2-2	ASSSTRDREKRGTGELF
TRBV29-1	TRBD1	TRBJ1-2	SGRQGINYGYT
TRBV11-2	TRBD2	TRBJ2-3	ASSYEGTSGSDTQY
TRBV9	TRBD1	TRBJ1-1	ASSEGAGVNTEAF
TRBV6-5	.	TRBJ2-7	ASSYSDNYEQY
TRBV30	.	TRBJ2-1	AWRTDAYNEQF
TRBV4-1	.	TRBJ1-1	ASSQAGASRGVIL
TRBV27	TRBD1	TRBJ1-1	ASSIRTGAEAF
TRBV9	TRBD2	TRBJ2-2	ASSARLASGELF
TRBV19	.	TRBJ2-7	ASSGGIYEQY
TRBV7-9	.	TRBJ1-1	ASSSGTWTEAF
TRBV27	.	TRBJ2-2	ASSLEVAGPGELF
TRBV10-3	.	TRBJ1-2	AISETMSRDTNGYT
TRBV27	TRBD1	TRBJ2-5	ATRDRGYQETQY
TRBV4-1	TRBD1	TRBJ1-1	ASSQVSGGRTEAF
TRBV30	.	TRBJ1-5	AWSVEGPQH
TRBV5-1	TRBD1	TRBJ1-3	ASSPGTGPGNTIY
TRBV9	TRBD1	TRBJ1-1	ASSVVTGRPEAF
TRBV5-1	TRBD1	TRBJ2-5	ASSLGTGAQETQY
TRBV16	.	TRBJ2-5	ASSQSAASGTQY
TRBV7-2	.	TRBJ2-3	ASMPSFGAGSTDTQY
TRBV4-1	.	TRBJ1-4	ASSQDPGLGEKLF
TRBV10-1	.	TRBJ2-7	ASNRTGVRGEQY
TRBV5-6	.	TRBJ2-5	ASSLDPGVAETQY
TRBV13	.	TRBJ2-5	ASSFPSGGEETQY
TRBV6-1	.	TRBJ2-1	ASSEEGALSGWDNEQF
TRBV7-6	TRBD1	TRBJ2-1	ASSSPGTGDVDEQF
TRBV5-6	TRBD1	TRBJ1-4	ASSLIPWTGGYEKLF
TRBV7-6	.	TRBJ2-7	ASSLESGQSYEQY
TRBV1	.	TRBJ2-5	TSSQDLRESHQETQY